The sequence of this T cell receptor beta chain was determined in a study of tumor-infiltrating lymphocytes in primary liver carcinoma. In the study overall: Patients comprised men and women whose ages fell between 30 and 69 years.

The V gene end was trimmed by 6 bases and the J gene end by 2 bases; junction bases not matched to a gene: 5. Looked up from germline, CDR1 is SGHTA and CDR2 is FQGTGA. This CDR3 comprises 15 residues. The investigators made TCR beta cDNA from approximately 0.5 ug total RNA, using a constant-region primer. Slightly modified ARM-PCR, run as three nested multiplex PCR rounds, produced the TCR beta libraries. Running approximately 10 cycles apiece, the first two PCR rounds relied on TRBV1-TRBV30 forward primers together with a C-beta reverse primer. In TCRdb, the multiplex PCR reads were re-called with MiXCR into one record per CDR3 protein. Among approximately 190,000 distinct CDR3 sequences listed, 85% were seen once. Study outcomes and limitations: Against blood, tumors held a significantly higher top-250-clone fraction (p = 0.039). A fraction of only about 7-25% of top clones appeared in all five tumor regions.

Scientists recovered RNA and DNA together from about 21-30 mg of unsorted bulk tissue. Each sampled tumor had five separate regions taken from it. As to this clonotype: Its matching antigen is unknown. A single base separates this from a much larger clone, so it may be a read error. Because the CDR3 is missing its conserved closing phenylalanine or tryptophan, this is likely a read error.

V is TRBV7-3 and J is TRBJ2-7, with TRBD2 identical over 12 bases. The sequence derives from a man aged 35-49 years with primary liver carcinoma and hepatitis B virus infection. Sequencing used tumor tissue from primary liver carcinoma. The CDR3 region has the DNA TGTGCCAGCAGTCCCGCTAGCGGGAGGGCCTACGAGCAGTACTAC. This codes for CASSPASGRAYEQYY.